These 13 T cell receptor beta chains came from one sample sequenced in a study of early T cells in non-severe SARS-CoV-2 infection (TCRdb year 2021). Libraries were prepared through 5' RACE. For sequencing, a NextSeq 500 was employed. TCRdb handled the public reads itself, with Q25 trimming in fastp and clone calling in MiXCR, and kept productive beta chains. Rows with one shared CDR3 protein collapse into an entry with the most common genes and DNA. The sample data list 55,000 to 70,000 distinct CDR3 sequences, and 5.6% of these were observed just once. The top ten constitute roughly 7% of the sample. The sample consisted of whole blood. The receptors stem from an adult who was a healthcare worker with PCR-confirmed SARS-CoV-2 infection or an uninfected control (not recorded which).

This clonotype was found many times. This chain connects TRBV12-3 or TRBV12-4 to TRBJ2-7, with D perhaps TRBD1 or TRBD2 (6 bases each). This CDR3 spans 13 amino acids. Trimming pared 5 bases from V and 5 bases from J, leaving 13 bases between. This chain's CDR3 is CASSPRGGNEQYF. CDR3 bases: TGTGCCAGCAGTCCTAGAGGGGGGAACGAGCAGTACTTC.

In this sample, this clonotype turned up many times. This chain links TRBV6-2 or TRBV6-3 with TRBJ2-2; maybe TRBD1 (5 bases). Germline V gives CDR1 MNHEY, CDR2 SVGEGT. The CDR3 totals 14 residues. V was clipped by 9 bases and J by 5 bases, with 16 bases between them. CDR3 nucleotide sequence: TGTGCCAGGCCGGACAATACGGTGACCGGGGAGCTGTTTTTT. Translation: CARPDNTVTGELFF.

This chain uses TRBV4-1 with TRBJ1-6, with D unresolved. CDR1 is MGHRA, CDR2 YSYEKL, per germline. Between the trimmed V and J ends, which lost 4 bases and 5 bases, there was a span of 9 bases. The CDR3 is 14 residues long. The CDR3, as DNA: TGCGCCAGCAGCCGGGAGGGTGATAATTCACCCCTCCACTTT. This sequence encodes CASSREGDNSPLHF.

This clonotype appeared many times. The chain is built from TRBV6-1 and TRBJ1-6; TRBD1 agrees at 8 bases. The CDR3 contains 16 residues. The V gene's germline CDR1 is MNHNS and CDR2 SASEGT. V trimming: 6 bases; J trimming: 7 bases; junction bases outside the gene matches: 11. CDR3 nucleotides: TGTGCCAGCAGCGTTATTATGACAGGGGACAATTCACCCCTCCACTTT. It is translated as CASSVIMTGDNSPLHF.

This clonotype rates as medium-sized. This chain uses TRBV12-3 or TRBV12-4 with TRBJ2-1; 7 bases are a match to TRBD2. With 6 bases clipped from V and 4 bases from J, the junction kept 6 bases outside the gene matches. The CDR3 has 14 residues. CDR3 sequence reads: CASSPPGGYNEQFF. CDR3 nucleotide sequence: TGTGCCAGCAGCCCACCCGGGGGGTACAATGAGCAGTTCTTC.

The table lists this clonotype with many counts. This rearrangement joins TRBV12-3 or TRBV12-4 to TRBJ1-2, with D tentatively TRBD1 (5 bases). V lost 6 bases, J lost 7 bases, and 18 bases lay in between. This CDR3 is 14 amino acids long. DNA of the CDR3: TGTGCCAGCAGAGTATCTGGGGGTGATAGTGGCTACACCTTC. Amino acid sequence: CASRVSGGDSGYTF.

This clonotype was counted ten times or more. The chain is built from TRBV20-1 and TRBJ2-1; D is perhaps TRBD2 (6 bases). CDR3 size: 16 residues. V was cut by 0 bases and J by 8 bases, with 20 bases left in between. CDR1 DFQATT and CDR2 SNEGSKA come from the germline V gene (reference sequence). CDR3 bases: TGCAGTGCTAGAGATACGGTGCGGGGATCGGCGGATGAGCAGTTCTTC. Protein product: CSARDTVRGSADEQFF.

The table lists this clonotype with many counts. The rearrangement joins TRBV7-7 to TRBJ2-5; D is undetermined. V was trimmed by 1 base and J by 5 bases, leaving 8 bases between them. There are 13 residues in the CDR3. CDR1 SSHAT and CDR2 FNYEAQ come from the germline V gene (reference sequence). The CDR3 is CASSLDHRETQYF. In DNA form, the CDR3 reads TGTGCCAGCAGCTTAGATCATCGGGAGACCCAGTACTTC.

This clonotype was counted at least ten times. The CDR3 bases are TGTGCCAGCAATCGGGCAGAACGTCTTCAGGATTCACCCCTCCACTTT. It encodes CASNRAERLQDSPLHF. The chain recombines TRBV27 with TRBJ1-6; D not resolved. The CDR3 contains 16 residues. Between the trimmed V and J ends, which lost 7 bases and 8 bases, there was a span of 21 bases. The germline CDR1 and CDR2 sequences are MNHEY and SMNVEV (reference sequence).

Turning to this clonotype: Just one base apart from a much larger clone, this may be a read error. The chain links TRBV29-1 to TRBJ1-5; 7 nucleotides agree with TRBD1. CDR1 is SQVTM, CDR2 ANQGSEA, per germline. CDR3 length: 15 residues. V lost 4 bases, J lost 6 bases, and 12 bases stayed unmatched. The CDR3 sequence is CSVGLTGDAIQPQHF. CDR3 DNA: TGCAGCGTTGGGTTAACAGGGGATGCCATTCAGCCCCAGCATTTT.

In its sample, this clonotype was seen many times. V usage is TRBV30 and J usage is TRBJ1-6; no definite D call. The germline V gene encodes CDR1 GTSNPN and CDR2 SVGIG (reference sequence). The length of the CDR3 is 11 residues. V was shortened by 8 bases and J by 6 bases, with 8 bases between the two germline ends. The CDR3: CALRLNSPLHF. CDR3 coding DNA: TGTGCCCTTCGACTTAATTCACCCCTCCACTTT.

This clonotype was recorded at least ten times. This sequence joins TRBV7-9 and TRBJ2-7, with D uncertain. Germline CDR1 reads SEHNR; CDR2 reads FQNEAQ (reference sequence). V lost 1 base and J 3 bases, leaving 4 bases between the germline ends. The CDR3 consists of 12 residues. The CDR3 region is CASSLGVYEQYF. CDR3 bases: TGTGCCAGCAGCTTAGGAGTCTACGAGCAGTACTTC.

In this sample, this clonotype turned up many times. CDR3 in amino acids: CASSGQGAYGYTF. DNA of the CDR3: TGCGCCAGCAGCGGACAGGGCGCCTATGGCTACACCTTC. This chain links TRBV5-1 with TRBJ1-2; 8 bases line up with TRBD1. Per germline, CDR1 SGHRS and CDR2 YFSETQ. Trimming at V came to 4 bases and at J to 4 bases, leaving 3 bases not matched to a gene. There are 13 residues in the CDR3. Filled out from reference TRBV5-1 and TRBJ1-2, the complete variable domain reads KAGVTQTPRYLIKTRGQQVTLSCSPISGHRSVSWYQQTPGQGLQFLFEYFSETQRNKGNFPGRFSGRQFSNSRSEMNVSTLELGDSALYLCASSGQGAYGYTFGSGTRLTVV.